A selection of T cell receptor beta chains follows, all from one sample in a study of blood T cell repertoires in COVID-19. The repertoire was sequenced with immunoSEQ multiplex PCR; TCRdb's copy has only in-frame clones and lacks some. The data hold 190,000 or so clones, with around nine tenths observed a single time. Sequencing used peripheral blood. These receptors were taken from a man between 40 and 49 years old with acute or convalescent COVID-19. Both conserved end residues are part of each CDR3. The size entry is marked missing in some rows and otherwise reads once, few, many or a size class.

v_call: TRBV7-2; clone_size: NA; cdr3_aa: CASSAQGSYGYTF
v_call: TRBV28; clone_size: NA; cdr3_aa: CASSPAGVHTDTQYF
v_call: TRBV12-5; clone_size: NA; cdr3_aa: CASGLGPEYRANYGYTF
v_call: TRBV18; clone_size: NA; cdr3_aa: CASSQKGVNTEAFF
v_call: TRBV5-6; clone_size: NA; cdr3_aa: CASSLWGGRETQYF
v_call: TRBV11-2; clone_size: NA; cdr3_aa: CASSLTHGTAFSTNYEQYF
v_call: TRBV6-1; clone_size: NA; cdr3_aa: CASSDRDSYEQYF
v_call: TRBV15; clone_size: NA; cdr3_aa: CATSRDLLGTASYGYTF
v_call: TRBV6-1; clone_size: NA; cdr3_aa: CASSETRGPLRAIDEQYF
v_call: TRBV30; clone_size: NA; cdr3_aa: CAWSPDRAGANVLTF
v_call: TRBV6-5; clone_size: NA; cdr3_aa: CASSSDRDGANVLTF
v_call: TRBV29-1; clone_size: few; cdr3_aa: CSVETGSGEKLFF
v_call: TRBV28; clone_size: NA; cdr3_aa: CASRQLRAFF
v_call: TRBV7-2; clone_size: NA; cdr3_aa: CASSSPPGNTEAFF
v_call: TRBV7-3; clone_size: NA; cdr3_aa: CASSLPTSGGLGTGELFF
v_call: TRBV28; clone_size: NA; cdr3_aa: CASSTLAGLTATDTQYF
v_call: TRBV7-2; clone_size: NA; cdr3_aa: CASSPRRGKNTGELFF
v_call: TRBV30; clone_size: NA; cdr3_aa: CAWSVLAGGNYGYTF
v_call: TRBV2; clone_size: NA; cdr3_aa: CASRQEPNTEAFF
v_call: TRBV27; clone_size: NA; cdr3_aa: CASSLDKRSRGRSEQFF
v_call: TRBV4-2; clone_size: few; cdr3_aa: CASSQGQALQYF
v_call: TRBV28; clone_size: NA; cdr3_aa: CASRRTYSNEKLFF
v_call: TRBV3-1/TRBV3-2; clone_size: NA; cdr3_aa: CASSLGQGQGGYTF
v_call: TRBV11-2; clone_size: NA; cdr3_aa: CASSPSGGAYSTDTQYF
v_call: TRBV3-1/TRBV3-2; clone_size: NA; cdr3_aa: CASSLTGRVYGYTF
v_call: TRBV18; clone_size: NA; cdr3_aa: CASSPLMTSGGTDTQYF
v_call: TRBV6-5; clone_size: NA; cdr3_aa: CASSSRRGLNEQFF